The 12 T cell receptor beta chains below come from one sample, sequenced in a study of T cell repertoires in aging, cancer and after chemotherapy. Peripheral blood genomic DNA, not sorted cells or RNA, was the template. A mixed TRB-A/B primer pool amplified rearranged TRB by multiplex touch-down PCR. In TCRdb, the multiplex PCR reads were re-called with MiXCR into one record per CDR3 protein. The table lists 5,000 to 5,500 distinct CDR3 sequences, about 40% of them singletons. The sequencing input was blood. The receptors here all came from a human donor with a blood cancer.

The V call is TRBV6-6, the J call TRBJ2-1; unclear D gene. Trimming took off 2 bases at V and 8 bases at J, with 1 base between the two ends. The length of the CDR3 is 10 residues. CDR1 is MNHNY, CDR2 SVGAGI, per germline (reference sequence). In DNA, the CDR3 is TGTGCCAGCAGTTACGATGAGCAGTTCTTC. Translated: CASSYDEQFF.

The chain recombines TRBV5-5 with TRBJ2-7; 9 bases are shared with TRBD1. Germline V lookup: CDR1 SGHKS, CDR2 YYEKEE (reference sequence). With V trimmed by 2 bases and J by 4 bases, 7 bases remained unmatched. This CDR3 is 15 amino acids long. The CDR3 here is CASSFPGTGKYEQYF. The CDR3 region has the DNA TGTGCCAGCAGCTTTCCCGGGACAGGGAAATACGAGCAGTACTTC.

CDR3 sequence: CSARDRLANSNEQFF. For the CDR3, the DNA is TGCAGTGCTAGAGACAGGCTAGCCAACTCAAATGAGCAGTTCTTC. This chain uses TRBV20-1 with TRBJ2-1, with a weak D call TRBD2 (5 bases). This CDR3 is built from 15 residues. Germline loops: CDR1 DFQATT, CDR2 SNEGSKA (reference sequence). V was pared by 0 bases and J by 7 bases, with 16 bases between.

The V gene is TRBV5-4, the J gene TRBJ1-4; 7 bases align to TRBD1. The CDR3 covers 12 residues. Germline CDR1 reads SGHNT; CDR2 reads YYREEE (reference sequence). Trimming cost V 4 bases and J 11 bases; bases outside gene matches: 5. Here the CDR3 DNA reads TGTGCCAGCAGCGTTGACAGGGAGAAACTGTTTTTT. Its protein product is CASSVDREKLFF.

This clonotype was counted a few times. The chain carries TRBV5-4 and TRBJ2-7, with D tentatively TRBD2 (6 bases). Germline V gene data show CDR1 as SGHNT and CDR2 as YYREEE (reference sequence). Deletions cut 4 bases from V and 5 bases from J, with 16 bases between. The CDR3 loop spans 14 amino acids. CDR3 sequence (DNA): TGTGCCAGCAGCCCGGCGGGGCGCTGGGACGAGCAGTACTTC. Protein sequence: CASSPAGRWDEQYF.

This clonotype came up a few times. The rearrangement links TRBV29-1 to TRBJ1-1, with 7 positions matching TRBD1. In germline, CDR1 is SQVTM, CDR2 ANQGSEA. This CDR3 is 15 amino acids long. V was pared by 4 bases and J by 2 bases, with 10 bases of the junction left unmatched. CDR3: CSVVYRGRFNTEAFF. The CDR3 coding sequence is TGCAGCGTTGTATACAGGGGCCGCTTTAACACTGAAGCTTTCTTT.

The chain couples TRBV20-1 to TRBJ2-1, with D unresolved. Germline V CDR1 and CDR2: DFQATT, SNEGSKA (reference sequence). This CDR3 has 13 amino acids. V lost 6 bases, J lost 8 bases, and 17 bases lay in between. CDR3 sequence (DNA): TGCAGTGCCAACCGCTACCCGTCGGATGAGCAGTTCTTC. This codes for CSANRYPSDEQFF.

The V call is TRBV30, the J call TRBJ1-1; D perhaps matches TRBD1 (5 bases). Trimming removed 3 bases at V and 9 bases at J, with 17 bases between. The CDR3 contains 13 residues. The V gene's germline CDR1 is GTSNPN and CDR2 SVGIG (reference sequence). CDR3 region: CAWSRNQGTKAFF. CDR3 nucleotides: TGTGCCTGGAGCCGAAATCAGGGAACTAAAGCTTTCTTT.

There are a few counts of this clonotype. This rearrangement joins TRBV7-9 to TRBJ2-5, with 13 bases aligning to TRBD2. The CDR3 runs to 15 residues. V lost 5 bases, J lost 5 bases, and 5 bases stayed unmatched. Germline V gene lookup returns CDR1 SEHNR and CDR2 FQNEAQ (reference sequence). CDR3 nucleotides: TGTGCCAGCAGCAGGACTAGCGGGGGCGGGGAGACCCAGTACTTC. Translation gives CASSRTSGGGETQYF.

The CDR3 nucleotides read TGTGCCAGCAGCTTTCTTAATTCCAGGGGAAACGGTCAGCCCCAGCATTTT. As protein: CASSFLNSRGNGQPQHF. This chain joins TRBV6-2 or TRBV6-3 and TRBJ1-5, with a possible D match to TRBD1 (6 bases). The CDR3 is 17 residues long. Per germline, CDR1 MNHEY and CDR2 SVGEGT. Trimming took 6 bases from V and 6 from J, leaving 24 bases between them.

V and J are TRBV12-3 or TRBV12-4 and TRBJ2-5; 14 nucleotides match TRBD2. Losses at the gene ends were 4 bases for V and 5 bases for J; bases not matched to a gene: 6. CDR3 length: 16 amino acids. CDR3 in amino acids: CASSSGLAGAGETQYF. The CDR3 DNA is TGTGCCAGCAGTTCGGGACTAGCGGGAGCAGGCGAGACCCAGTACTTC.

CDR3 DNA sequence: TGTGCCAGCAGTTTAACGGGATGGGGCGAGCAGTACTTC. Protein sequence: CASSLTGWGEQYF. The chain has TRBV12-3 or TRBV12-4 and TRBJ2-7; perhaps TRBD2 as D (5 bases). This CDR3 contains 13 residues. V dropped 2 bases and J dropped 6 bases, with 11 bases sitting between them.